Presented here are 29 T cell receptor beta chains from one specimen sequenced in a study of CD8 T cells in Susac syndrome. An input of roughly 0.45 to 1 ug of RNA was subjected to reverse transcription using random hexamers. TCRdb itself ran the immunoSEQ multiplex PCR reads through MiXCR, one entry per CDR3 protein. Of 150,000 to 200,000 distinct CDR3 sequences in the sample, approximately 95% were seen once. Sequencing was done on a sample of CD4+ T cells from PBMCs. The receptors come from a human donor with multiple sclerosis.

This clonotype was seen just once. The V gene is TRBV10-3, the J gene TRBJ2-7; tentative D call: TRBD1 (5 bases). V was cut by 2 bases and J by 3 bases, with 14 bases left in between. The CDR3 runs to 15 residues. Germline V lookup: CDR1 ENHRY, CDR2 SYGVKD. The CDR3 loop reads CAISEPQGRFYEQYF. The CDR3 region has the DNA TGTGCCATCAGTGAGCCCCAGGGAAGGTTCTACGAGCAGTACTTC.

The chain has TRBV20-1 and TRBJ1-5, with a possible D match to TRBD1 (5 bases). V dropped 4 bases and J dropped 7 bases, with 14 bases sitting between them. The CDR3 has 13 residues. Germline V lookup: CDR1 DFQATT, CDR2 SNEGSKA (reference sequence). The CDR3 reads CSAMRQGGQPQHF. DNA of the CDR3: TGCAGTGCTATGCGGCAGGGCGGACAGCCCCAGCATTTT.

This chain uses TRBV12-3 or TRBV12-4 with TRBJ2-5, with D tentatively TRBD2 (6 bases). This CDR3 has 14 residues. V lost 3 bases and J lost 3, with 11 bases in between. Here the CDR3 reads CASSFGRDKETQYF. DNA for the CDR3: TGTGCCAGCAGTTTCGGGCGGGATAAAGAGACCCAGTACTTC.

The chain recombines TRBV2 with TRBJ1-2, with D possibly being TRBD1 (5 bases). CDR3 size: 13 residues. The V and J ends lost 5 bases and 3 bases respectively, with 10 bases between them. Looked up from germline, CDR1 is SNHLY and CDR2 is FYNNEI. The CDR3, as DNA: TGTGCCAGCAGTTCTGTGGGGGACTATGGCTACACCTTC. Translation: CASSSVGDYGYTF.

The chain links TRBV20-1 to TRBJ2-2; no reliable D call. CDR1 is DFQATT and CDR2 is SNEGSKA in the germline V gene (reference sequence). The CDR3 consists of 16 residues. V was cut by 1 base and J by 1 base, with 13 bases left in between. CDR3 amino acids: CSARGGSRQNTGELFF. DNA of the CDR3: TGCAGTGCTAGAGGGGGTAGTAGACAGAACACCGGGGAGCTGTTTTTT.

The chain couples TRBV15 to TRBJ2-5; the D is unclear. V was cut by 3 bases and J by 4 bases, with 12 bases left in between. Germline lookup yields CDR1 LNHNV and CDR2 YYDKDF (reference sequence). CDR3 length: 14 residues. The CDR3 protein is CATSRVSIAETQYF. DNA for the CDR3: TGTGCCACCAGCAGGGTTAGCATCGCAGAGACCCAGTACTTC.

This chain joins TRBV10-3 and TRBJ1-1; tentatively, D is TRBD1 (5 bases). Looked up from germline, CDR1 is ENHRY and CDR2 is SYGVKD. The CDR3 is 14 amino acids. Trimming left V 0 bases short and J 6 bases short, with 11 bases between. Here the CDR3 DNA reads TGTGCCATCAGTGAGTCGACCGGGACTTCTGAAGCTTTCTTT. This encodes CAISESTGTSEAFF.

The chain employs TRBV2 and TRBJ2-3, with D perhaps assigned TRBD1 or TRBD2 (5 bases each). The CDR3 loop spans 12 amino acids. Trimming left V 9 bases short and J 6 bases short, with 13 bases between. Germline CDR1 SNHLY, CDR2 FYNNEI. The CDR3 spells CASGPRGDTQYF. DNA of the CDR3: TGTGCCAGTGGGCCGAGGGGCGATACGCAGTATTTT.

This chain links TRBV29-1 with TRBJ2-7; a possible D gene is TRBD2 (5 bases). The CDR3 length is 12 residues. The V end lost 3 bases, the J end lost 5 bases, and 11 bases lay between the germline ends. CDR1 SQVTM and CDR2 ANQGSEA come from the germline V gene. The CDR3 protein is CSVESERNEQYF. As DNA, the CDR3 is TGCAGCGTTGAGTCAGAGCGGAACGAGCAGTACTTC.

The rearrangement links TRBV19 to TRBJ1-5; a weak D match, TRBD1 (5 bases). The CDR3 consists of 14 residues. Trimming left V 5 bases short and J 7 bases short, with 15 bases between. Germline loops: CDR1 LNHDA, CDR2 SQIVND (reference sequence). CDR3 in amino acids: CASSSTRGTQPQHF. The CDR3 coding sequence is TGTGCCAGTAGTTCGACGAGGGGAACCCAGCCCCAGCATTTT.

The rearrangement links TRBV29-1 to TRBJ2-1, with TRBD2 as a possible D gene (6 bases). The V gene lost 5 bases and the J gene lost 3 bases, with 14 bases spanning the gap. The V gene's germline CDR1 is SQVTM and CDR2 ANQGSEA. The CDR3 has 14 amino acids. The CDR3 loop reads CSVTGLENYNEQFF. For the CDR3, the DNA is TGCAGCGTTACGGGACTTGAGAACTACAATGAGCAGTTCTTC.

This rearrangement joins TRBV6-6 to TRBJ1-2; no firm D call. This CDR3 has 15 residues. The germline V gene has CDR1 MNHNY and CDR2 SVGAGI (reference sequence). Trimming stripped 2 bases from V and 9 bases from J, with 19 bases between. CDR3 in DNA: TGTGCCAGCAGTTACGTACTCGGAGGGTCGGGAAGCTACACCTTC. The encoded protein is CASSYVLGGSGSYTF.

The chain has TRBV18 and TRBJ2-7, with a possible D match to TRBD2 (5 bases). V lost 3 bases, J lost 0 bases, and 12 bases lay in between. The V gene's germline CDR1 is KGHSH and CDR2 LQKENI. The CDR3 extends over 15 amino acids. The CDR3 nucleotides are TGTGCCAGCTCACCTCCGGGGAGCATCTCCTACGAGCAGTACTTC. Translated, it gives CASSPPGSISYEQYF.

The rearrangement uses TRBV6-5 and TRBJ2-4; 8 bases align to TRBD1. The V segment lost 6 bases and the J segment 8 bases; nucleotides outside the gene matches: 6. The CDR3 sequence is 13 residues long. Germline lookup yields CDR1 MNHEY and CDR2 SVGAGI. The CDR3 sequence is CASSGGQGHIQYF. CDR3 nucleotides: TGTGCCAGCAGCGGAGGACAGGGTCACATTCAGTACTTC.

This chain joins TRBV3-1 and TRBJ1-2; 7 bases map to TRBD1. The CDR3 extends over 14 amino acids. Germline loops: CDR1 LGHDT, CDR2 YNNKEL (reference sequence). Trimming at V came to 5 bases and at J to 5 bases, leaving 8 bases not matched to a gene. CDR3: CASSFQTGRYGYTF. The CDR3 bases are TGTGCCAGCAGCTTCCAGACAGGGAGGTATGGCTACACCTTC.

The V gene is TRBV7-3, the J gene TRBJ2-5; maybe TRBD2 (6 bases). CDR3 length: 14 residues. The V end was cut by 2 bases, the J end by 4 bases, with 11 bases between. Looked up from germline, CDR1 is SGHTA and CDR2 is FQGTGA. The CDR3 loop is CASSLFGGTETQYF. The CDR3 nucleotides read TGTGCCAGCAGCTTATTCGGGGGAACAGAGACCCAGTACTTC.

V and J are TRBV28 and TRBJ2-1, with 9 nucleotides matching TRBD1. The germline gives CDR1 MDHEN, CDR2 SYDVKM. The CDR3 runs 16 residues. V shed 5 bases, J shed 2 bases, and the junction held 7 bases outside the gene matches. CDR3 region: CASSQTGQGTYNEQFF. The CDR3 DNA follows: TGTGCCAGCAGTCAAACCGGACAGGGGACCTACAATGAGCAGTTCTTC.

The CDR3 coding sequence is TGTGCCAGCAGACCAGACGGGACGAGAAATGGCTACACCTTC. This sequence encodes CASRPDGTRNGYTF. The chain combines TRBV2 with TRBJ1-2; D possibly corresponds to TRBD1 (5 bases). Germline V gene sequence: CDR1 SNHLY, CDR2 FYNNEI. V was pared by 6 bases and J by 6 bases, with 17 bases between. The CDR3 sequence is 14 residues long.

This clonotype occurred once. The chain combines TRBV13 with TRBJ1-1, with unresolved D. V was clipped by 6 bases and J by 6 bases, with 14 bases between them. Germline assignment: CDR1 PRHDT and CDR2 FYEKMQ (reference sequence). The CDR3 is made up of 13 amino acids. In DNA, the CDR3 is TGTGCCAGCAGAGAACAGCGGTGGGCTGAAGCTTTCTTT. It specifies CASREQRWAEAFF.

The genes are TRBV10-1 and TRBJ2-7; no clear D gene. Germline CDR1 reads WNHNN; CDR2 reads SYGVQD (reference sequence). V lost 0 bases to trimming and J lost 4 bases, with 4 bases between them. The CDR3 loop spans 12 amino acids. DNA for the CDR3: TGCGCCAGCAGTGAGTCCGGGTACGAGCAGTACTTC. Amino acid sequence: CASSESGYEQYF.

J is TRBJ1-2 and V is TRBV30; no definite D call. V was cut by 0 bases and J by 3 bases, with 5 bases left in between. This CDR3 spans 12 amino acids. The V gene's germline CDR1 is GTSNPN and CDR2 SVGIG (reference sequence). The CDR3 nucleotides are TGTGCCTGGAGTGTGACGCACTATGGCTACACCTTC. The encoded protein is CAWSVTHYGYTF.

This clonotype was observed a single time. The genes are TRBV3-1 and TRBJ1-1; TRBD1 is a possible D gene (5 bases). There are 15 residues in the CDR3. Per the germline V gene, CDR1 is LGHDT and CDR2 is YNNKEL (reference sequence). Between the trimmed V and J ends, which lost 0 bases and 10 bases, there was a span of 18 bases. The CDR3 DNA sequence: TGTGCCAGCAGCCAAGATCCTGCGGCGGGACGCATAGCTTTCTTT. Its protein product is CASSQDPAAGRIAFF.

The genes are TRBV6-2 or TRBV6-3 and TRBJ1-2; D unresolved. The V end was cut by 6 bases, the J end by 6 bases, with 23 bases between. CDR1 is MNHEY, CDR2 SVGEGT, per germline. This CDR3 contains 16 residues. The CDR3 nucleotides read TGTGCCAGCAGACCCCGTAAGTGGGAGGCCGTGGATGGCTACACCTTC. Encoded protein: CASRPRKWEAVDGYTF.

The genes are TRBV29-1 and TRBJ2-7; D might be TRBD1 or TRBD2, each matching 5 bases. Germline assignment: CDR1 SQVTM and CDR2 ANQGSEA. This CDR3 spans 15 amino acids. Trimming removed 4 bases at V and 1 base at J, with 17 bases between. This CDR3 is CSVVPGWGKSYEQYF. In DNA form, the CDR3 reads TGCAGCGTTGTGCCGGGTTGGGGGAAGTCCTACGAGCAGTACTTC.

The J gene is TRBJ2-5, the V gene TRBV20-1; 7 bases match TRBD1. Per germline, CDR1 DFQATT and CDR2 SNEGSKA (reference sequence). Germline trimming cut 0 bases from V and 9 bases from J; bases unmatched to any gene: 7. This CDR3 contains 13 residues. The CDR3 bases are TGCAGTGCTAGAGATCTAGGCCAGGGGGCCCAGTACTTC. This encodes CSARDLGQGAQYF.

The V call is TRBV12-3 or TRBV12-4, the J call TRBJ1-5, with a tentative D call TRBD1 (5 bases). The CDR3 runs 11 residues. V was shortened by 6 bases and J by 10 bases, with 10 bases between the two germline ends. The CDR3 DNA is TGTGCCAGCAGGAACACAGGACCCCAGCATTTT. Its translation is CASRNTGPQHF.

This chain uses TRBV5-1 with TRBJ2-1; 8 positions match TRBD1. Germline V CDR1 and CDR2: SGHRS, YFSETQ. After removal of 0 bases from V and 8 bases from J, the junction contained 7 bases not matched to a gene. This CDR3 has 15 amino acids. CDR3 sequence: CASSLATGAGDEQFF. DNA for the CDR3: TGCGCCAGCAGCTTGGCGACAGGGGCTGGGGATGAGCAGTTCTTC. The full variable domain, with the rest looked up from reference TRBV5-1 and TRBJ2-1, is KAGVTQTPRYLIKTRGQQVTLSCSPISGHRSVSWYQQTPGQGLQFLFEYFSETQRNKGNFPGRFSGRQFSNSRSEMNVSTLELGDSALYLCASSLATGAGDEQFFGPGTRLTVL.

The chain couples TRBV6-1 to TRBJ2-5; D assignment may be TRBD1 or TRBD2 (5 bases each). Deletions cut 6 bases from V and 2 bases from J, with 10 bases between. The V gene's germline CDR1 is MNHNS and CDR2 SASEGT. The CDR3 length is 13 residues. This CDR3 is CASRGTAQETQYF. The CDR3 coding sequence is TGTGCCAGCAGGGGGACGGCACAAGAGACCCAGTACTTC.

The chain is built from TRBV5-1 and TRBJ2-5, with D possibly matching TRBD1 (6 bases). CDR1 and CDR2 from the germline V gene are SGHRS and YFSETQ. The V end lost 3 bases, the J end lost 2 bases, and 11 bases lay between the germline ends. The CDR3 spans 14 residues. CDR3 sequence reads: CASSSGQIQETQYF. DNA for the CDR3: TGCGCCAGCAGCTCCGGACAGATACAAGAGACCCAGTACTTC.